This T cell receptor (beta chain) was identified during a study of T cells in Graves' hyperthyroidism and ophthalmopathy. Findings of the study overall: Most thyroid clonotypes expanded above 0.001 appeared in blood too.

The TCR beta CDR3 regions underwent amplification using RNA transcripts as the source. HTBI primers drove first-round RT-PCR of the TCR CDR3. TCRdb independently ran MiXCR on the multiplex PCR reads; one entry per CDR3 protein. The sample has about 520,000 distinct CDR3 sequences, under 25% seen once. Trimming stripped 7 bases from V and 10 bases from J, with 17 bases between. Germline V CDR1 and CDR2: MNHNS, SASEGT. CDR3 length equals 14 residues. This clonotype showed up many times. Its antigen is currently unknown. The TCR sequence derives from a man younger than 35 with Graves' hyperthyroidism. Sequenced sample: blood. The V and J genes are TRBV6-1 and TRBJ1-6; D unresolved. The DNA of the CDR3 is TGTGCCAGCACCCGGCGCCTCCTGGACTCACCCCTCCACTTT. Its translation is CASTRRLLDSPLHF.